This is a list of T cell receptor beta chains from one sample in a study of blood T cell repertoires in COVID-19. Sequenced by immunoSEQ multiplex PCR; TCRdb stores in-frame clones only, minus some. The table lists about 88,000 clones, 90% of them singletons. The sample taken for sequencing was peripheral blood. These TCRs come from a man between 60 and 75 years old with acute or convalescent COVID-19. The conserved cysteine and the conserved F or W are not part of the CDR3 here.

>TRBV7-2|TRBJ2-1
ASSLFLREGDEQF
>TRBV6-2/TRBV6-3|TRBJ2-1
ASSYPREGDNLNNEQF
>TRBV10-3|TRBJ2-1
ATRTSGDYNEQF
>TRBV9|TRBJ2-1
ASSGTDREQF
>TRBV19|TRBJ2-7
ASSAGTSGAYEQY
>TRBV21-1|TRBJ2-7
ASSKDRSLYEQY
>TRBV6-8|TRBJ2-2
ASSYIGGGGFGELF
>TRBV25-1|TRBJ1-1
ASISSGQFLNTEAF
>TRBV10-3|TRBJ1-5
AISDTGGAGNQPQH
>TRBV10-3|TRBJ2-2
AISETGGSVGELF
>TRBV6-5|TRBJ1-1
ASNPQRGTEAF
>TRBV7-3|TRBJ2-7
ASSPLAGGRSEQY
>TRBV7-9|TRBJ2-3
ASSLGQGGTDTQY
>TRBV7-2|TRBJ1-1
ASSLAGNKNTEAF
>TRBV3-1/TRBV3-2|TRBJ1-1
ASSQQQGFATEAF
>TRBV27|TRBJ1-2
ASSLREGPYGYT
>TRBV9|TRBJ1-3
ASSVVGDGNTIY
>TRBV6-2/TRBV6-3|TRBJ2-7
ASRPDRGGEQY
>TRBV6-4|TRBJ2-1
ARRVISGKPSYNEQF
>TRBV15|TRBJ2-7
ATSRGTQVFVAEQY
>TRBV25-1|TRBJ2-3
ASKAGGTDTQY
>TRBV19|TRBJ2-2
ASSIAGPLGSNTGELF
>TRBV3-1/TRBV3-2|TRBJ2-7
ASSQDVPSVSYEQY
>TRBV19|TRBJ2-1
ASSLGVNNEQF
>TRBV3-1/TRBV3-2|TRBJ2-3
ASSQGVRSGSGDTQY
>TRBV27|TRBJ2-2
ASSGQKGAGELF
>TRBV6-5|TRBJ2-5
ASSRTGQETQY
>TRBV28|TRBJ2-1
ASSLTSRNEQF
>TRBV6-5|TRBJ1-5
ASSYGGDGRNQPQH
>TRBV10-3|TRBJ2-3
AISESAPFTQY
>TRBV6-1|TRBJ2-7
ASSELWGGSHEQY
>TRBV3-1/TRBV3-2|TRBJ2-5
ASSQGSFSETQY
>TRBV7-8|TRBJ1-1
ASSLTVGNTEAF
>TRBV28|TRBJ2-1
ASSLSGEGYNEQF
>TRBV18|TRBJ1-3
ASSPIPVQGNTIY
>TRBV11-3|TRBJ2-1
ASRSRTSGSLDEQF
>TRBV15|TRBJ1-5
ATSRGMGRGQPQH
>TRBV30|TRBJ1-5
AWSGGGGGFNQPQH
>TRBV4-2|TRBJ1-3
ASSPEGPYSGNTIY
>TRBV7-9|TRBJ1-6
ASSTGDRANSPLH
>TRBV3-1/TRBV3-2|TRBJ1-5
ASSRGGEGQPQH
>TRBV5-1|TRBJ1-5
ASSLVVGGQAYYSNQPQH
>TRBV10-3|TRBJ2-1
AISDQYNEQF
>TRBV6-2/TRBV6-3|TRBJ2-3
ASSLLAPTDTQY
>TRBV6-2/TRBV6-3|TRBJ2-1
ASSYAGRWYNEQF
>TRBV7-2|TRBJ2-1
ASTQSGEQF